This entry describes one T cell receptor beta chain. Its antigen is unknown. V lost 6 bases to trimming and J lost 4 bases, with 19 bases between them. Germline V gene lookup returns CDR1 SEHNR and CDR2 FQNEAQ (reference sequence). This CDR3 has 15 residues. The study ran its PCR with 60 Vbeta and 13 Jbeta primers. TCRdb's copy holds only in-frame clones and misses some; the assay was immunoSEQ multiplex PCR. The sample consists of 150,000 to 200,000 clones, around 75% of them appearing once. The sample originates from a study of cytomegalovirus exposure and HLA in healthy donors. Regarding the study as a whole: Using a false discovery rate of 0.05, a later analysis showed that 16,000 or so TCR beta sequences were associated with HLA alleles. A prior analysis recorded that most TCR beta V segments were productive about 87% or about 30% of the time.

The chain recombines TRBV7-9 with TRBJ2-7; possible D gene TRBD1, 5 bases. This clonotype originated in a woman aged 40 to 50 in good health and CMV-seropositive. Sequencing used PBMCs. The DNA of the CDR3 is TGTGCCAGCAGTCCTCAGGGTGCGGTCGGATACGAGCAGTACTTC. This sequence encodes CASSPQGAVGYEQYF. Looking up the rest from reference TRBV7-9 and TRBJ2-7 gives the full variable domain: DTGVSQNPRHKITKRGQNVTFRCDPISEHNRLYWYRQTLGQGPEFLTYFQNEAQLEKSRLLSDRFSAERPKGSFSTLEIQRTEQGDSAMYLCASSPQGAVGYEQYFGPGTRLTVT.